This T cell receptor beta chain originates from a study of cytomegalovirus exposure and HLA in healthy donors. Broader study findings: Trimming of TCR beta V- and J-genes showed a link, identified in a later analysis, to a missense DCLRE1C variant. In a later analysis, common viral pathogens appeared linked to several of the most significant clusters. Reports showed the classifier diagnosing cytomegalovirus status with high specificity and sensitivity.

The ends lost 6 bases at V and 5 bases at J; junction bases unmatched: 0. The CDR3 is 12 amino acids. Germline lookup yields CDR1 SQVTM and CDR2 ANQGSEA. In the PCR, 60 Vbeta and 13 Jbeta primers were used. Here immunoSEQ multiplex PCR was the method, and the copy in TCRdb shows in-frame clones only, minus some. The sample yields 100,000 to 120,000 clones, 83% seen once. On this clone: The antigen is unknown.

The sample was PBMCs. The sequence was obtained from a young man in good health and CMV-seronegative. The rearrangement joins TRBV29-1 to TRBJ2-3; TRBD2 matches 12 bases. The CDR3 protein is CSVGLAGDTQYF. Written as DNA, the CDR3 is TGCAGCGTGGGACTAGCGGGAGATACGCAGTATTTT.